The clone carrying this T cell receptor (beta chain) was recorded at least ten times. Its cognate antigen is unknown. Germline V CDR1 and CDR2: SGHTA, FQGTGA. There are 15 residues in the CDR3. With 5 bases clipped from V and 3 bases from J, the junction kept 8 bases outside the gene matches. Hyperthyroidism is called stable when no ophthalmopathy develops within 18 months of follow-up. The source of the sample is a study of Graves' ophthalmopathy and Graves' hyperthyroidism. Study conclusions and caveats: A majority of expanded thyroid clonotypes exceeding 0.001 frequency were likewise present in blood.

RNA transcripts provided the template for amplifying TCR beta CDR3 regions. HTBI primers were employed in first-round RT-PCR, then a second-round multiplex PCR followed. A single record per CDR3 protein comes from TCRdb applying MiXCR to the multiplex PCR reads. In the table there are hundreds of thousands of distinct CDR3 sequences, approximately 21% of which are singletons. Source material: peripheral blood. The chain employs TRBV7-3 and TRBJ1-2, with 8 bases fitting TRBD1. This clonotype originated in a woman younger than 30 with stable Graves' hyperthyroidism. Some clones in this sample may be carry-over from other donors' samples. CDR3 protein: CASSEGTGGDYGYTF. CDR3 DNA sequence: TGTGCCAGCAGCGAGGGGACAGGAGGAGACTATGGCTACACCTTC. Full variable domain (outside the CDR3, taken from reference TRBV7-3 and TRBJ1-2): GAGVSQTPSNKVTEKGKYVELRCDPISGHTALYWYRQSLGQGPEFLIYFQGTGAADDSGLPNDRFFAVRPEGSVSTLKIQRTERGDSAVYLCASSEGTGGDYGYTFGSGTRLTVV.